The 29 T cell receptor beta chains below come from one sample, sequenced in a study of T cell responses to AZD1222 COVID-19 vaccine. TCRdb keeps only in-frame clones here, not all; method: immunoSEQ multiplex PCR. This sample carries about 130,000 clones, 80% to 95% of them seen once, and the ten largest clones take approximately 3.5%. The material was peripheral blood, obtained 28 days after the second AZD1222 dose. All receptors come from an adult who received the AZD1222 COVID-19 vaccine.

This rearrangement joins TRBV28 to TRBJ2-1; 9 bases agree with TRBD2. The CDR3 is made up of 16 amino acids. With 1 base clipped from V and 4 bases from J, the junction kept 5 bases outside the gene matches. The germline gives CDR1 MDHEN, CDR2 SYDVKM. The CDR3 region has the DNA TGTGCCAGCAGTTTATACGCGGGAGGGGTGTACAATGAGCAGTTCTTC. This gives the protein CASSLYAGGVYNEQFF.

The genes are TRBV18 and TRBJ2-7; D remains ambiguous. Germline V gene data show CDR1 as KGHSH and CDR2 as LQKENI. The CDR3 is 14 residues long. Trimming took 3 bases from V and 4 from J, leaving 13 bases between them. CDR3 sequence reads: CASSPRTGAYEQYF. CDR3 in DNA: TGTGCCAGCTCACCGAGGACGGGCGCGTACGAGCAGTACTTC.

This clone appeared a single time. Other nucleotide sequences from this sample produce the same CDR3. The CDR3 nucleotides are TGTGCCAGCTCACCAGGGACAACCTACGAGCAGTACTTC. It specifies CASSPGTTYEQYF. The gene calls are TRBV18 and TRBJ2-7, with D possibly being TRBD1 (6 bases). Germline CDR1 and CDR2: KGHSH and LQKENI. This CDR3 is 13 amino acids long. Trimming took off 2 bases at V and 2 bases at J, with 7 bases between the two ends.

The chain carries TRBV29-1 and TRBJ1-2; D unclear. In germline, CDR1 is SQVTM, CDR2 ANQGSEA. Trimming left V 3 bases short and J 8 bases short, with 10 bases between. This CDR3 comprises 11 residues. CDR3 coding DNA: TGCAGCGTTGATCCTGTACAGGGCTACACCTTC. Residues: CSVDPVQGYTF.

V is TRBV27 and J is TRBJ1-3; TRBD1 matches at 9 bases. V shed 5 bases and J 4 bases; nucleotides not matched to a gene: 6. The CDR3 is 15 amino acids. Germline V gene sequence: CDR1 MNHEY, CDR2 SMNVEV (reference sequence). The CDR3 loop is CASSTQTGGGNTIYF. The CDR3, as DNA: TGTGCCAGCAGTACCCAGACAGGGGGAGGAAACACCATATATTTT.

This clone was recorded once. The chain couples TRBV28 to TRBJ2-7, with no clear D. The V and J ends lost 4 bases and 2 bases respectively, with 12 bases between them. This CDR3 contains 14 residues. Looked up from germline, CDR1 is MDHEN and CDR2 is SYDVKM. The CDR3 nucleotides read TGTGCCAGCAGTTCGCCAAATGATCCCTACGAGCAGTACTTC. Protein: CASSSPNDPYEQYF.

This chain connects TRBV18 to TRBJ2-2; 8 bases fit TRBD2. Germline loops: CDR1 KGHSH, CDR2 LQKENI. CDR3 length: 17 residues. The junction had 13 bases not matched to a gene; V was cut back by 3 bases and J by 7 bases. The CDR3 DNA reads as TGTGCCAGCTCACCTCTTTCCCCAGCGGGAGTCGTCGGGGAGCTGTTTTTT. Protein sequence: CASSPLSPAGVVGELFF. The variable domain in full, with the rest retrieved from reference TRBV18 and TRBJ2-2, is NAGVMQNPRHLVRRRGQEARLRCSPMKGHSHVYWYRQLPEEGLKFMVYLQKENIIDESGMPKERFSAEFPKEGPSILRIQQVVRGDSAAYFCASSPLSPAGVVGELFFGEGSRLTVL.

This sequence joins TRBV16 and TRBJ2-3; 8 bases line up with TRBD2. This CDR3 has 15 residues. V trimming: 6 bases; J trimming: 3 bases; junction bases outside the gene matches: 8. Looked up from germline, CDR1 is KGHSY and CDR2 is FQNENV. CDR3 sequence (DNA): TGTGCCAGCAGACCAAGCGGGAGAGGGACAGATACGCAGTATTTT. This gives the protein CASRPSGRGTDTQYF.

The genes are TRBV10-1 and TRBJ1-2; D is uncertain. The CDR3 is 13 amino acids. Deletions cut 3 bases from V and 2 bases from J, with 7 bases between. CDR1 is WNHNN and CDR2 is SYGVQD in the germline V gene (reference sequence). CDR3 sequence (DNA): TGCGCCAGCAGTGAAAGCCTAAACTATGGCTACACCTTC. It specifies CASSESLNYGYTF.

The chain uses TRBV9 and TRBJ2-2, with 10 bases aligning to TRBD2. There are 16 residues in the CDR3. CDR1 and CDR2 from the germline V gene are SGDLS and YYNGEE. The ends lost 3 bases at V and 4 bases at J; junction bases unmatched: 6. The CDR3 nucleotides read TGTGCCAGCAGCGGGGCTAGCGGGAGATCCACCGGGGAGCTGTTTTTT. Encoded protein: CASSGASGRSTGELFF.

This chain joins TRBV7-6 and TRBJ2-2; no clear D gene. The CDR3 contains 15 residues. V was cut by 7 bases and J by 5 bases, with 17 bases left in between. From germline, CDR1 is SGHVS and CDR2 FNYEAQ. CDR3 sequence reads: CASTPTWAETGELFF. For the CDR3, the DNA is TGTGCCAGCACCCCGACTTGGGCCGAAACCGGGGAGCTGTTTTTT. The variable domain in full, with the rest retrieved from reference TRBV7-6 and TRBJ2-2, is GAGVSQSPRYKVTKRGQDVALRCDPISGHVSLYWYRQALGQGPEFLTYFNYEAQQDKSGLPNDRFSAERPEGSISTLTIQRTEQRDSAMYRCASTPTWAETGELFFGEGSRLTVL.

This clone came up once. The CDR3 DNA is TGTGCCAGCAGCTCCCTGGGGGACACAAGTCCCTACGAGCAGTACTTC. Amino acid sequence: CASSSLGDTSPYEQYF. This chain joins TRBV7-9 and TRBJ2-7; possible D gene TRBD1, 6 bases. The V end was cut by 4 bases, the J end by 2 bases, with 18 bases between. This CDR3 is built from 16 residues. CDR1 SEHNR and CDR2 FQNEAQ come from the germline V gene (reference sequence).

This chain links TRBV3-1 (or the pseudogene TRBV3-2) with TRBJ2-1, with no clear D. CDR3 length equals 15 residues. V lost 2 bases, J lost 6 bases, and 14 bases lay in between. Germline-derived CDR1 and CDR2 are LGHDT and YNNKEL (reference sequence). CDR3 residues: CASSQTPRSFNEQFF. As DNA, the CDR3 is TGTGCCAGCAGCCAAACCCCGCGGAGCTTCAATGAGCAGTTCTTC.

V is TRBV2 and J is TRBJ2-1; tentative D call: TRBD2 (6 bases). The CDR3 is made up of 13 amino acids. The germline V gene has CDR1 SNHLY and CDR2 FYNNEI. Trimming left V 7 bases short and J 2 bases short, with 9 bases between. CDR3 sequence: CASTSAAYNEQFF. The CDR3 nucleotides read TGTGCCAGCACTAGCGCTGCCTACAATGAGCAGTTCTTC.

The chain employs TRBV11-3 and TRBJ1-3, with D possibly TRBD1 on 6 matching bases. Trimming stripped 8 bases from V and 4 bases from J, with 6 bases between. The germline gives CDR1 SGHNT, CDR2 YENEEA. This CDR3 is built from 11 residues. The CDR3 DNA reads TGTGCCAGCGGACAGGGAAACACCATATATTTT. It specifies CASGQGNTIYF. The entire variable domain, with the rest obtained from reference TRBV11-3 and TRBJ1-3, is as follows: EAGVVQSPRYKIIEKKQPVAFWCNPISGHNTLYWYLQNLGQGPELLIRYENEEAVDDSQLPKDRFSAERLKGVDSTLKIQPAELGDSAVYLCASGQGNTIYFGEGSWLTVV.

The chain is built from TRBV27 and TRBJ2-1, with unresolved D. Per germline, CDR1 MNHEY and CDR2 SMNVEV (reference sequence). The CDR3 consists of 15 residues. Trimming stripped 2 bases from V and 0 bases from J, with 8 bases between. The CDR3 DNA is TGTGCCAGCAGTTTACGGGCTGGCTCCTACAATGAGCAGTTCTTC. Amino acid sequence: CASSLRAGSYNEQFF.

The rearrangement links TRBV28 to TRBJ2-7, with 7 bases lining up with TRBD2. CDR3 length: 17 residues. The germline CDR1 and CDR2 sequences are MDHEN and SYDVKM. Trimming at V came to 2 bases and at J to 0 bases, leaving 10 bases not matched to a gene. The CDR3 protein is CASSLRVGGRVSYEQYF. Written as DNA, the CDR3 is TGTGCCAGCAGTTTAAGGGTAGGCGGGAGAGTCTCCTACGAGCAGTACTTC.

V usage is TRBV6-2 or TRBV6-3 and J usage is TRBJ1-1; tentatively, D is TRBD1 (5 bases). Germline CDR1 MNHEY, CDR2 SVGEGT. CDR3 size: 16 residues. V gave up 0 bases and J gave up 1 base, with 12 bases separating them. This CDR3 is CASSYSFGTANTEAFF. CDR3 bases: TGTGCCAGCAGTTACTCCTTTGGGACGGCGAACACTGAAGCTTTCTTT.

This clone was detected only a few times. This chain links TRBV10-3 with TRBJ2-1, with a possible D match to TRBD2 (6 bases). Germline V gene lookup returns CDR1 ENHRY and CDR2 SYGVKD. CDR3 size: 15 residues. The V end lost 4 bases, the J end lost 0 bases, and 10 bases lay between the germline ends. This CDR3 is CAISVAESSYNEQFF. The CDR3 region has the DNA TGTGCCATCAGTGTAGCGGAGAGCTCCTACAATGAGCAGTTCTTC.

The chain joins TRBV5-1 to TRBJ2-7, with TRBD2 matching over 13 bases. The germline V gene encodes CDR1 SGHRS and CDR2 YFSETQ. The length of the CDR3 is 14 residues. Trimming removed 4 bases from V and 6 bases from J; junction bases left unmatched: 4. The CDR3 coding sequence is TGCGCCAGCAGCCGCGGACTAGCGGGAGTCGAGCAGTACTTC. The encoded protein is CASSRGLAGVEQYF.

The chain joins TRBV7-9 to TRBJ1-2, with 8 bases aligning to TRBD1. The CDR3 length is 16 residues. V lost 5 bases, J lost 5 bases, and 13 bases stayed unmatched. Germline V gene data show CDR1 as SEHNR and CDR2 as FQNEAQ (reference sequence). The CDR3 here is CASSRRQGQGSYGYTF. CDR3 DNA sequence: TGTGCCAGCAGCCGACGCCAAGGACAGGGCTCTTATGGCTACACCTTC.

In the case of this clone: The same CDR3 arises from other DNA sequences in this sample as well. The V gene is TRBV7-2, the J gene TRBJ1-1, with D perhaps matching TRBD1 (6 bases). CDR3 length: 14 amino acids. V dropped 5 bases and J dropped 2 bases, with 12 bases sitting between them. Per germline, CDR1 SGHTA and CDR2 FQGNSA. CDR3 region: CASSLGGGNTEAFF. The DNA of the CDR3 is TGTGCCAGCAGCCTAGGGGGGGGAAACACTGAAGCTTTCTTT.

The chain links TRBV2 to TRBJ1-5, with TRBD1 matching 7 bases. Trimming took 4 bases from V and 7 from J; bases not matched to a gene: 7. CDR3 size: 14 residues. Germline V CDR1 and CDR2: SNHLY, FYNNEI. CDR3 residues: CASSGGGGGQPQHF. The CDR3, as DNA: TGTGCCAGCAGTGGGGGAGGGGGCGGCCAGCCCCAGCATTTT.

The J gene is TRBJ1-2, the V gene TRBV7-9; D gene uncertain. Trimming cost V 1 base and J 5 bases, with 11 bases left between them. CDR3 length: 14 residues. Per germline, CDR1 SEHNR and CDR2 FQNEAQ (reference sequence). The CDR3, as DNA: TGTGCCAGCAGCTTAGACGGACTATTATATGGCTACACCTTC. Its protein is CASSLDGLLYGYTF. The complete variable domain, with remaining parts taken from reference TRBV7-9 and TRBJ1-2, reads DTGVSQNPRHKITKRGQNVTFRCDPISEHNRLYWYRQTLGQGPEFLTYFQNEAQLEKSRLLSDRFSAERPKGSFSTLEIQRTEQGDSAMYLCASSLDGLLYGYTFGSGTRLTVV.

In its sample, this clone was seen once. The V gene is TRBV19, the J gene TRBJ1-5; a weak D match, TRBD1 (6 bases). V dropped 5 bases and J dropped 6 bases, with 11 bases sitting between them. The CDR3 is 13 amino acids. Germline assignment: CDR1 LNHDA and CDR2 SQIVND (reference sequence). The CDR3 sequence is CASSGGAGQPQHF. In DNA form, the CDR3 reads TGTGCCAGTAGTGGGGGGGCGGGTCAGCCCCAGCATTTT.

The chain couples TRBV19 to TRBJ2-7; D is perhaps TRBD2 (5 bases). Germline-derived CDR1 and CDR2 are LNHDA and SQIVND (reference sequence). The CDR3 runs 14 residues. V was pared by 3 bases and J by 7 bases, with 16 bases between. In nucleotides, the CDR3 is TGTGCCAGTAGTATTGTGGGAGCCTTTATGGAGCAGTACTTC. Translated: CASSIVGAFMEQYF.

V is TRBV2 and J is TRBJ2-7; 9 nucleotides match TRBD1. From germline, CDR1 is SNHLY and CDR2 FYNNEI. The CDR3 totals 14 residues. V lost 5 bases to trimming and J lost 2 bases; unmatched junction nucleotides: 4. CDR3 sequence: CASSPGTGPYEQYF. The CDR3 region has the DNA TGTGCCAGCAGTCCCGGGACAGGGCCCTACGAGCAGTACTTC.

This chain connects TRBV19 to TRBJ2-6; 8 nucleotides agree with TRBD1. The CDR3 runs to 15 residues. Germline-derived CDR1 and CDR2 are LNHDA and SQIVND (reference sequence). V was clipped by 3 bases and J by 3 bases; unmatched bases: 1. The CDR3 region has the DNA TGTGCCAGTAGTATGACAGGGGTTGGGGCCAACGTCCTGACTTTC. Protein product: CASSMTGVGANVLTF.

The chain is built from TRBV6-4 and TRBJ1-5; D is unclear. Germline CDR1 and CDR2: MRHNA and SNTAGT. The V and J ends lost 6 bases and 9 bases respectively, with 24 bases between them. The CDR3 has 16 residues. The CDR3 is CASSLSGLETWWPQHF. In nucleotides, the CDR3 is TGTGCCAGCAGCCTCTCGGGTCTCGAGACCTGGTGGCCCCAGCATTTT.